Listed below are T cell receptor beta chains from one sample, sequenced in a study of cytomegalovirus exposure and HLA in healthy donors. Measured with immunoSEQ multiplex PCR; TCRdb has only the in-frame clones, and not every one. This table lists approximately 58,000 clones. The sample was PBMCs. The origin of the receptors is a woman aged 18-30 years in good health and CMV-seronegative. The CDR3 runs from the conserved cysteine through the conserved F or W. A D gene is named only where the DNA matches it firmly.

v_gene	j_gene	d_gene	CDR3aa	CDR3nt
TRBV28	TRBJ2-3	TRBD2	CASSFMGPSGGSTDTQYF	TGTGCCAGCAGTTTCATGGGCCCTAGCGGGGGCAGCACAGATACGCAGTATTTT
TRBV27	TRBJ2-3	TRBD2	CASSSQREVSTDTQYF	TGTGCCAGCAGTTCCCAGCGGGAGGTTTCCACAGATACGCAGTATTTT
TRBV4-1	TRBJ2-7	.	CASSRATGSYEQYF	TGCGCCAGCAGCCGGGCCACAGGGTCCTACGAGCAGTACTTC
TRBV5-1	TRBJ2-3	TRBD2	CASSPGLAGDTQYF	TGCGCCAGCAGCCCAGGACTAGCGGGAGATACGCAGTATTTT
TRBV29-1	TRBJ2-2	TRBD1	CSATGTGGAGELFF	TGCAGCGCAACCGGGACAGGGGGGGCCGGGGAGCTGTTTTTT
TRBV5-1	TRBJ2-3	TRBD2	CASSLASGGHSTDTQYF	TGCGCCAGCAGCTTGGCTAGCGGGGGCCATAGCACAGATACGCAGTATTTT
TRBV4-2	TRBJ2-5	TRBD2	CASSQESSGETQYF	TGTGCCAGCAGCCAAGAATCTAGCGGAGAGACCCAGTACTTC
TRBV7-3	TRBJ2-5	.	CASSLGQGIDGRARETQYF	TGTGCCAGCAGCTTAGGGCAGGGAATAGACGGTAGGGCCCGGGAGACCCAGTACTTC
TRBV7-7	TRBJ2-7	.	CASSLARGSYEQYF	TGTGCTAGCAGCTTAGCGCGGGGAAGTTACGAGCAGTACTTC
TRBV29-1	TRBJ1-2	.	CSVEEGGPDYGYTF	TGCAGCGTTGAAGAGGGGGGACCGGACTATGGCTACACCTTC
TRBV11-2	TRBJ2-5	.	CASSGGSETQYF	TGTGCCAGCAGCGGAGGGTCAGAGACCCAGTACTTC